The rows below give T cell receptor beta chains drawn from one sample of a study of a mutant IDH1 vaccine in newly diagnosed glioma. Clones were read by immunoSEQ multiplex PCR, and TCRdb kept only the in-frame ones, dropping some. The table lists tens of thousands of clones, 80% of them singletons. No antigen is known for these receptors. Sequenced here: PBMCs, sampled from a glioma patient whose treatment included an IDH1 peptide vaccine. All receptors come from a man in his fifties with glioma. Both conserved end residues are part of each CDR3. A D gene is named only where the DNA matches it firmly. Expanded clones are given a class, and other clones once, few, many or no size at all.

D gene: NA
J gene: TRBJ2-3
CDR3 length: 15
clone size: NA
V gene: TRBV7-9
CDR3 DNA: TGTGCCAGCAGCTTAGATAGAGTTAGCACAGATACGCAGTATTTT
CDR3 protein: CASSLDRVSTDTQYF

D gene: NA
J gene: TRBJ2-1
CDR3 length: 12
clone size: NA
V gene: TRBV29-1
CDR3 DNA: TGCAGCGTTGTAGGGGTCTACAATGAGCAGTTCTTC
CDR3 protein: CSVVGVYNEQFF

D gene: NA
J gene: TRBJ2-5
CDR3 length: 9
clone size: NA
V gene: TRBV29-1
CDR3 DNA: TGCAGCGTTGACGAGACCCAGTACTTC
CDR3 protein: CSVDETQYF

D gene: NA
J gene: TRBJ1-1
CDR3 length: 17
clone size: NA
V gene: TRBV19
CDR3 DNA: TGTGCCAGTAGCTACCTAACCCACAAGGGGATAGTCTCTGAAGCTTTCTTT
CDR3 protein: CASSYLTHKGIVSEAFF

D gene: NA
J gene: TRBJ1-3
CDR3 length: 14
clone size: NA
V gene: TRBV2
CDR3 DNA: TGTGCCAGCAGCGGAACAGATGCTGGAAACACCATATATTTT
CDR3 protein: CASSGTDAGNTIYF

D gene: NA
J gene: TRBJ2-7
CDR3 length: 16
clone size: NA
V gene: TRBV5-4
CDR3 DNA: TGTGCCAGCAGCTTGGGAGTCCCCAGAGGGACCTACGAGCAGTACTTC
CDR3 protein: CASSLGVPRGTYEQYF

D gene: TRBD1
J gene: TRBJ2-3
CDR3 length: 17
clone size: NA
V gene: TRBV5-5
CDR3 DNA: TGTGCCAGCAGCTTGTCGGGGACAGACCTTAGCACAGATACGCAGTATTTT
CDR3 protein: CASSLSGTDLSTDTQYF

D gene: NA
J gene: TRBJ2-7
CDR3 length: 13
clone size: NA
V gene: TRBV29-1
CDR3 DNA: TGCAGCGTTCGGTTTCAGGGCATCTACGAGCAGTACTTC
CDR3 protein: CSVRFQGIYEQYF

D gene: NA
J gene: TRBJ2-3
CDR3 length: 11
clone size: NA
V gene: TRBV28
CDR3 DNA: TGTGCCAGCAGTAGCACAGATACGCAGTATTTT
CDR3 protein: CASSSTDTQYF

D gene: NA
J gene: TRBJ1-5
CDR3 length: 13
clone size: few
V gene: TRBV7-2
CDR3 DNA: TGTGCCAGCAGCCCTATGAGGGATCAGCCCCAGCATTTT
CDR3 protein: CASSPMRDQPQHF

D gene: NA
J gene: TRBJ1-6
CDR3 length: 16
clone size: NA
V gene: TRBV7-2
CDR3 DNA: TGTGCCAGCAGCAATCAAGGCGGACAGAGAAATTCACCCCTCCACTTT
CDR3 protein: CASSNQGGQRNSPLHF

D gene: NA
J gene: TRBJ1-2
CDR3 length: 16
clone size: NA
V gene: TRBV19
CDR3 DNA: TGTGCCAGTAGTATACGGTTACGAATGGACGGTGATGGCTACACCTTC
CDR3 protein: CASSIRLRMDGDGYTF

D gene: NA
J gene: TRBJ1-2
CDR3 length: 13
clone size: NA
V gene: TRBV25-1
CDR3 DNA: TGTGCCAGCCGTCGGGAATCTAACTATGGCTACACCTTC
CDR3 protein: CASRRESNYGYTF

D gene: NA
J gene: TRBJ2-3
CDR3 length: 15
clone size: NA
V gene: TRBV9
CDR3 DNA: TGTGCCAGCAGCGTGGGGGGATTTGGCACAGATACGCAGTATTTT
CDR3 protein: CASSVGGFGTDTQYF

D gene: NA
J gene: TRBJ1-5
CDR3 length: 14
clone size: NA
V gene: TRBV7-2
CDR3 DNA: TGTGCCAGCAGCAGCAACCCCGTGGCTCAGCCCCAGCATTTT
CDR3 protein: CASSSNPVAQPQHF

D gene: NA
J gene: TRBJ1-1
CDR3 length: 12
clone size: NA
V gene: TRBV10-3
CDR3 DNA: TGTGCCATCAAGGGTGCGAACACTGAAGCTTTCTTT
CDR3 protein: CAIKGANTEAFF

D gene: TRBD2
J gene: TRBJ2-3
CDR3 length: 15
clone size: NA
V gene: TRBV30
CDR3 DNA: TGTGCCCTCCCAGCGGGGGCCCGAAGCACAGATACGCAGTATTTT
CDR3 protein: CALPAGARSTDTQYF

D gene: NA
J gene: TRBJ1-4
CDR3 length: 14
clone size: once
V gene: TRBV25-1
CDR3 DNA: TGTGCCAGCAGTGAATACAGGGCTAATGAAAAACTGTTTTTT
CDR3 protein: CASSEYRANEKLFF

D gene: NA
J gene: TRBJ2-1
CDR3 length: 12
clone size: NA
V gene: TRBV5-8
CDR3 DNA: TGTGCCAGCAGCTTAACGGCCCTAGAGCAGTTCTTC
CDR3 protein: CASSLTALEQFF

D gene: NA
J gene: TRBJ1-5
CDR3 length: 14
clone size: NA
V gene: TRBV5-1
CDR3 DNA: TGCGCCAGCAGCTTGGGTGGGTACTATCAGCCCCAGCATTTT
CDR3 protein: CASSLGGYYQPQHF

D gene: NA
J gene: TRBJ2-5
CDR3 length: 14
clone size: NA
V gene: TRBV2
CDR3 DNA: TGTGCCAGCAGTGGGGCGAGGGGTGGGGAGACCCAGTACTTC
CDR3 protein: CASSGARGGETQYF

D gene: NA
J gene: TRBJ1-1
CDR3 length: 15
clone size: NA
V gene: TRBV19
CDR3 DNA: TGTGCCAGTAGTAGGACCGGGACGGTGAACACTGAAGCTTTCTTT
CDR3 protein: CASSRTGTVNTEAFF

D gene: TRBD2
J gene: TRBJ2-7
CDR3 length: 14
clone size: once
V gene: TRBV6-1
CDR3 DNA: TGTGCCAGCAGTACTCGGACTAGCGCGGGCGAGCAGTACTTC
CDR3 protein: CASSTRTSAGEQYF

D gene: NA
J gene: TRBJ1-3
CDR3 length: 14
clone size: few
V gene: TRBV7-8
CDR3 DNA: TGTGCCAGCAGCTTAGATAGGACTGGAAACACCATATATTTT
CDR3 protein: CASSLDRTGNTIYF

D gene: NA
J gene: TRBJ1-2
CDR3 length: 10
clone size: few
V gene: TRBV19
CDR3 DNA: NA
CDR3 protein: CASGWGAGTF

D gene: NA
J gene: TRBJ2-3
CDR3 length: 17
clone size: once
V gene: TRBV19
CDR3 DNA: TGTGCCAGTAGTCCCCTGAGCGGCGCCACAAGCACAGATACGCAGTATTTT
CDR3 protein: CASSPLSGATSTDTQYF

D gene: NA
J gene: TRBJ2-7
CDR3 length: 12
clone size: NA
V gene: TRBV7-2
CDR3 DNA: TGTGCCAGCAGCTTGGACTTCAGGGAGCAGTACTTC
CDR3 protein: CASSLDFREQYF

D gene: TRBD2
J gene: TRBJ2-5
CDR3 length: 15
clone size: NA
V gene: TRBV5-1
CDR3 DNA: TGCGCCAGCAGCTTGGATAGCGGCGGGAGGGAGACCCAGTACTTC
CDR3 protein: CASSLDSGGRETQYF